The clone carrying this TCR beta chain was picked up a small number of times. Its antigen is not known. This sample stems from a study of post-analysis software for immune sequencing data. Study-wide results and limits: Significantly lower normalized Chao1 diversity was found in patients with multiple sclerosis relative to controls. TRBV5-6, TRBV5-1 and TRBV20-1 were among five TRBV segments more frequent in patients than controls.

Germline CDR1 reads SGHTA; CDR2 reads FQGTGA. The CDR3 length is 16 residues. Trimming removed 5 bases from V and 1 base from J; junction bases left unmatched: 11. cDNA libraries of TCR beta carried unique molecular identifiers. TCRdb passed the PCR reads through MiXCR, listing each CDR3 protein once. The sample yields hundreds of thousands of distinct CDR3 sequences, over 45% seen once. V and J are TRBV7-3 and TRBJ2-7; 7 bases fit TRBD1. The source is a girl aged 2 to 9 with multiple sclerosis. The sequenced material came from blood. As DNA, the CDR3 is TGTGCCAGCAGCCTAAAGCCGGGACAGAGATCCTACGAGCAGTACTTC. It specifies CASSLKPGQRSYEQYF.